Below, one T cell receptor (beta chain) is given with its context. Its antigen is not yet known. No qualities accompany the bases; no much larger clone lies one base away. The roughly 39 donors, aged 6 to 90 years, were systemically healthy Caucasian individuals from Russia. About 9.8 milliliters of peripheral blood were drawn from each donor into EDTA-treated Vacutainer tubes. Ficoll-Paque density-gradient centrifugation was used to isolate PBMCs, with at least 6 million obtained per sample. Total RNA, at least 6 micrograms per sample, was extracted from PBMCs with Trizol reagent. Naive CD45RAhigh/CD27high T cell percentages were measured by flow cytometry on a PBMC aliquot from every donor. V was cut back by 6 bases and J by 4 bases, leaving a gap of 9 bases between them. The CDR3 holds 12 amino acids from the cysteine to the phenylalanine. Only the CDR3 region is kept as DNA, spanning 36 bases read in frame from base 1. The germline V gene gives CDR1 as SQVTM and CDR2 as ANQGSEA.

Libraries were made using 5' RACE. The sequencer was an Illumina HiSeq 2500. A second PCR of about 7 to 12 cycles was run with a J-beta primer mix and a sample-barcoded 5' primer. A template-switch 5' adaptor carrying 12 random nucleotides introduced a unique molecular identifier onto each TCR beta cDNA molecule. Each sample yielded at least 3 million CDR3-containing paired-end reads. All of the RNA was converted into first-strand cDNA using the Mint cDNA synthesis kit, with a TRBC-specific oligonucleotide serving as the primer. Following uracil-DNA glycosylase treatment, a first 18-cycle PCR with universal primers M1SS and BC2_uni_R was performed on all cDNA. Per the authors' processing: Normalization of each sample was performed by random selection of 1 million high-quality reads, each carrying a distinct molecular identifier. Instead of being binned into consensus sequences, reads that shared molecular identifiers were thrown out. MiTCR, run with a Q25 quality threshold and the strictest error-elimination algorithm, handled CDR3 identification, clonotype clustering and error correction. A nonparametric unseen species model with Euler transformation was used to estimate lower-bound total TCR beta diversity. TCRdb itself trimmed the public reads at Q25 with fastp, ran MiXCR and retained productive beta chains. Rows are combined by CDR3 protein, so each entry shows the most common genes and DNA. Clone size and V and J calls follow TCRdb, not the original study. The sample data list around 900,000 distinct CDR3 sequences, and around 54% of these were observed just once. Together, the top ten hold about 21% of the sample.

The data derive from a study of blood T cells in healthy people across ages (dated by TCRdb to between 2014 and 2017). Describing the broader study: Template switching captured roughly one uniquely barcoded TCR beta cDNA molecule per two T cells in model experiments. Age-related changes in TCR beta repertoire diversity were measured in the study by deep sequencing normalized with unique cDNA molecular identifiers. The donors were divided into four age groups: young (average around 16 years), middle-aged (about 41), aged (about 56) and long-lived (82). To avoid experimental bias, donors of different ages were spread randomly across the sequencing lanes. The study analyzed two additional independent replicas of 1 million unique cDNA reads from the same blood draw for two donors, one aged 18 to 29 and one aged 80 or older.

Results and caveats for the whole study, not just this receptor: As age increased, observed TCR beta diversity per million T cells dropped in a roughly linear way, and a significant reduction was already evident by age about 40. Compared with the aged group, the long-lived group had more naive CD4+ T cells, fewer expanded clones and increased TCR diversity, a pattern suggesting age selection. Total diversity estimates from one million sequenced T cells were considered lower bounds and underestimates. The percentage of naive T cells measured by flow cytometry correlated strongly with observed TCR beta diversity. Donor CMV infection status was unknown, potentially confounding age-related changes in expanded clonotypes. Conclusive comparison of naive and antigen-experienced compartments was prevented by the profiling of bulk unsorted PBMCs.

This TCR was sampled from a woman aged 60 to 75 in good health. Sequenced: blood. This chain is built from TRBV29-1 and TRBJ1-4; possibly the D gene is TRBD1, per 5 matching bases. The DNA sequence is as follows: TGCAGCGTCGGGGGAGGTAATGAAAAACTGTTTTTT. Its coded protein is CSVGGGNEKLFF.